The 21 T cell receptor beta chains below come from one sample, sequenced in a study of Ad26.COV2.S vaccination and SARS-CoV-2 variants. Treatment specified: approximately 18 received Ad26.COV2.S at low or high dose, single or two shots; 5 received placebo; per-sample allocation not given. Sampling occurred on day 63 after the first vaccine or placebo injection. Here immunoSEQ multiplex PCR was the method, and the copy in TCRdb shows in-frame clones only, minus some. This table has about 400,000 clones, about nine tenths appearing once. This specimen consisted of peripheral blood, obtained in a trial of Ad26.COV2.S vaccine versus placebo. The receptors originated from a person between 18 and 65 years old who received the Ad26.COV2.S COVID-19 vaccine or a placebo.

The V call is TRBV6-1, the J call TRBJ2-5; D is undetermined. Trimming took off 3 bases at V and 2 bases at J, with 4 bases between the two ends. The CDR3 loop spans 12 amino acids. The germline V gene encodes CDR1 MNHNS and CDR2 SASEGT. The CDR3 here is CASSDSQETQYF. The CDR3 DNA is TGTGCCAGCAGTGACAGTCAAGAGACCCAGTACTTC.

This clone turned up a few times. This chain uses TRBV7-2 with TRBJ2-5; no definite D call. The CDR3 runs 13 residues. The germline V gene has CDR1 SGHTA and CDR2 FQGNSA. The V end lost 7 bases, the J end lost 2 bases, and 11 bases lay between the germline ends. This CDR3 is CASNKGDQETQYF. CDR3 nucleotides: TGTGCCAGCAACAAGGGCGATCAAGAGACCCAGTACTTC.

The chain uses TRBV7-9 and TRBJ2-7, with a weak D call TRBD1 (6 bases). Germline CDR1 is SEHNR and CDR2 is FQNEAQ (reference sequence). V lost 4 bases, J lost 3 bases, and 10 bases lay in between. The CDR3 contains 13 residues. Written as DNA, the CDR3 is TGTGCCAGCAGCTCCAAGGACAGCTACGAGCAGTACTTC. This translates into CASSSKDSYEQYF.

This chain uses TRBV2 with TRBJ2-5; possibly TRBD1 for D (6 bases). Germline CDR1 is SNHLY and CDR2 is FYNNEI. The CDR3 extends over 13 amino acids. Trimming left V 6 bases short and J 5 bases short, with 13 bases between. The CDR3: CASRRDIKETQYF. The DNA for the CDR3 is TGTGCCAGCAGACGGGACATAAAGGAGACCCAGTACTTC.

V is TRBV10-3 and J is TRBJ1-1; D is undetermined. Trimming left V 9 bases short and J 1 base short, with 12 bases between. The CDR3 contains 13 residues. CDR1 is ENHRY, CDR2 SYGVKD, per germline. CDR3 residues: CAICIGPNTEAFF. In DNA form, the CDR3 reads TGTGCCATTTGTATTGGCCCGAACACTGAAGCTTTCTTT.

CDR3 protein: CASSLAGNTGELFF. In nucleotides, the CDR3 is TGTGCCAGCTCACTAGCGGGGAACACCGGGGAGCTGTTTTTT. The chain employs TRBV18 and TRBJ2-2; 7 nucleotides align to TRBD2. Unmatched junction bases numbered 0, after V lost 4 bases and J lost 1 base. The CDR3 spans 14 residues. Germline V gene lookup returns CDR1 KGHSH and CDR2 LQKENI.

Turning to this clone: Other DNA sequences of this sample code for an identical CDR3. The chain uses TRBV6-5 and TRBJ2-7, with D tentatively TRBD1 (6 bases). Germline V gene sequence: CDR1 MNHEY, CDR2 SVGAGI. This CDR3 comprises 14 residues. Trimming left V 5 bases short and J 1 base short, with 12 bases between. The CDR3 nucleotides read TGTGCCAGCAGTCCTCTAGGGGGTTCCTACGAGCAGTACTTC. Encoded protein: CASSPLGGSYEQYF.

A single count supports this clone. The gene calls are TRBV6-2 or TRBV6-3 and TRBJ2-3, with D perhaps TRBD1 (5 bases). The CDR3 loop spans 14 amino acids. The germline CDR1 and CDR2 sequences are MNHEY and SVGEGT. Trimming cost V 5 bases and J 2 bases, with 11 bases left between them. CDR3 bases: TGTGCCAGCAGTGACAGACAGATCACAGATACGCAGTATTTT. Amino acids: CASSDRQITDTQYF.

This sequence joins TRBV6-5 and TRBJ2-3, with no clear D. Trimming stripped 7 bases from V and 1 base from J, with 9 bases between. The CDR3 covers 13 residues. The V gene's germline CDR1 is MNHEY and CDR2 SVGAGI. The CDR3 protein is CASTISGTDTQYF. The CDR3 nucleotides are TGTGCCAGCACTATTTCCGGCACAGATACGCAGTATTTT.

This chain connects TRBV10-2 to TRBJ1-4; D is ambiguous. From germline, CDR1 is WSHSY and CDR2 SAAADI. V dropped 0 bases and J dropped 3 bases, with 14 bases sitting between them. CDR3 length: 17 amino acids. The CDR3 region is CASSESGGPAANEKLFF. The DNA of the CDR3 is TGCGCCAGCAGTGAGTCGGGCGGCCCCGCGGCTAATGAAAAACTGTTTTTT.

The chain employs TRBV5-1 and TRBJ2-2; 8 bases are shared with TRBD2. Germline V CDR1 and CDR2: SGHRS, YFSETQ. The CDR3 length is 15 residues. Trimming at V came to 3 bases and at J to 4 bases, leaving 5 bases not matched to a gene. The DNA of the CDR3 is TGCGCCAGCAGCTACAGCGGGGGCCGCACCGGGGAGCTGTTTTTT. Translation gives CASSYSGGRTGELFF.

A few counts support this clone. The CDR3 reads CASNGAGVEQYF. The CDR3 DNA is TGTGCCAGCAACGGGGCGGGGGTCGAGCAGTACTTC. The genes are TRBV6-6 and TRBJ2-7, with 7 bases matching TRBD2. This CDR3 region has 12 residues. Trimming cost V 7 bases and J 6 bases; bases outside gene matches: 6. Germline-derived CDR1 and CDR2 are MNHNY and SVGAGI (reference sequence).

Concerning this clone itself: Other DNA variants within this sample encode the same CDR3. The rearrangement uses TRBV20-1 and TRBJ2-5; D gene unclear. Germline lookup yields CDR1 DFQATT and CDR2 SNEGSKA (reference sequence). The V gene lost 3 bases and the J gene lost 5 bases, with 7 bases spanning the gap. The CDR3 spans 11 residues. CDR3 sequence (DNA): TGCAGTGCTAGCCCGGAGGAGACCCAGTACTTC. It codes for CSASPEETQYF.

This clone was seen only once. The DNA for the CDR3 is TGTGCCAGCAGTAACGGACAGGACAATCAGCCCCAGCATTTT. This codes for CASSNGQDNQPQHF. The V gene is TRBV6-6, the J gene TRBJ1-5, with 7 bases identical to TRBD1. CDR1 MNHNY and CDR2 SVGAGI come from the germline V gene (reference sequence). CDR3 length: 14 residues. Germline trimming cut 5 bases from V and 3 bases from J; bases unmatched to any gene: 4.

This clone was seen a handful of times. The chain combines TRBV19 with TRBJ1-5; 7 nucleotides agree with TRBD1. Germline trimming cut 3 bases from V and 3 bases from J; bases unmatched to any gene: 8. Germline V lookup: CDR1 LNHDA, CDR2 SQIVND (reference sequence). This CDR3 spans 16 amino acids. The CDR3 sequence is CASSMSMTGINQPQHF. CDR3 in DNA: TGTGCCAGTAGTATGAGTATGACAGGGATCAATCAGCCCCAGCATTTT.

The chain carries TRBV28 and TRBJ2-7; maybe TRBD1 (5 bases). Germline V gene sequence: CDR1 MDHEN, CDR2 SYDVKM. The CDR3 covers 15 residues. Trimming took 3 bases from V and 2 from J, leaving 14 bases between them. CDR3 sequence reads: CASSLTTVAAYEQYF. CDR3 nucleotides: TGTGCCAGCAGTTTGACGACAGTTGCTGCCTACGAGCAGTACTTC.

The chain carries TRBV10-1 and TRBJ2-7, with D tentatively TRBD2 (6 bases). This CDR3 has 13 residues. The germline CDR1 and CDR2 sequences are WNHNN and SYGVQD (reference sequence). V was clipped by 4 bases and J by 4 bases, with 11 bases between them. CDR3 DNA: TGCGCCAGCAGTGTTAGCGGTAAATACGAGCAGTACTTC. Its protein is CASSVSGKYEQYF.

This clone appeared a single time. The sample has other DNA sequences that encode this CDR3 too. CDR3 sequence reads: CASSLGTGGGYTF. As DNA, the CDR3 is TGTGCCAGCAGCTTGGGGACAGGTGGAGGCTACACCTTC. The chain joins TRBV5-6 to TRBJ1-2, with TRBD1 matching over 7 bases. The length of the CDR3 is 13 residues. Losses at the gene ends were 0 bases for V and 8 bases for J; bases not matched to a gene: 4. The germline gives CDR1 SGHDT, CDR2 YYEEEE.

The rearrangement links TRBV2 to TRBJ1-5; D gene uncertain. Germline CDR1 reads SNHLY; CDR2 reads FYNNEI. Trimming pared 7 bases from V and 5 bases from J, leaving 12 bases between. The CDR3 sequence is 13 residues long. CDR3 DNA: TGTGCCAGCATGGTCCGGCAGGATCAGCCCCAGCATTTT. Its protein is CASMVRQDQPQHF.

V is TRBV27 and J is TRBJ1-2; unclear D gene. The ends were cut back, 4 bases at V and 6 bases at J, with 18 bases in the middle. The CDR3 spans 15 residues. Germline CDR1 reads MNHEY; CDR2 reads SMNVEV (reference sequence). The CDR3: CASSSPRAGTHGYTF. In DNA form, the CDR3 reads TGTGCCAGCAGTTCCCCCCGCGCAGGAACCCATGGCTACACCTTC.

This rearrangement joins TRBV4-1 to TRBJ2-7; no reliable D call. V lost 4 bases, J lost 2 bases, and 18 bases lay in between. The germline gives CDR1 MGHRA, CDR2 YSYEKL. This CDR3 is built from 16 residues. The CDR3 sequence is CASSLDPLAATYEQYF. CDR3 DNA: TGCGCCAGCAGCCTCGACCCCCTGGCAGCGACCTACGAGCAGTACTTC.